This TCR beta chain was identified during a study of blood T cell repertoires in COVID-19. Study-wide context: Both acute and convalescent COVID-19 samples were obtained from the United States, Italy and Spain.

The length of the CDR3 is 17 residues. Germline V gives CDR1 SGHDN, CDR2 FVKESK. Trimming took 0 bases from V and 8 from J; bases not matched to a gene: 10. Sequencing used immunoSEQ multiplex PCR; TCRdb keeps in-frame clones, though not all of them. The sample shows under 250,000 clones, 70% to 90% of them seen only once. The clonotype comes from a woman aged 45-60 years with acute COVID-19. The genes are TRBV14 and TRBJ1-2; 12 positions match TRBD1. The sequenced material came from PBMCs or T cells enriched from blood (not recorded which). CDR3 sequence: CASSQDGVGQGARGYTF. In DNA, the CDR3 is TGTGCCAGCAGCCAAGATGGAGTGGGACAGGGGGCGAGAGGCTACACCTTC.